The 26 T cell receptor beta chains given below trace back to one sample, sequenced in a study of shared clonotypes between healthy human individuals. Only in-frame clones appear in the TCRdb table, and some are missing; sequencing was by immunoSEQ multiplex PCR. The sample holds about 2.1 million clones, 90% to 95% seen once. Selected positively for CCR7 and CD45RO-negative, naive CD8 cells excluded terminally differentiated effector memory CD45RA+ cells. Sequencing input: naive CD8+ T cells from PBMCs. The receptors originated from a man younger than 35 in good health. Some clones in this sample may be carry-over from other donors' samples.

This rearrangement joins TRBV4-1 to TRBJ2-7, with D possibly being TRBD1 (5 bases). Germline CDR1 MGHRA, CDR2 YSYEKL. With 0 bases removed from V and 6 bases from J, the gap between germline ends came to 12 bases. The CDR3 consists of 14 residues. CDR3 in DNA: TGCGCCAGCAGCCAAGACAGGGCCGGGTTCGAGCAGTACTTC. Its translation is CASSQDRAGFEQYF.

The chain couples TRBV18 to TRBJ1-5, with unresolved D. This CDR3 is built from 15 residues. Looked up from germline, CDR1 is KGHSH and CDR2 is LQKENI. The germline V and J ends were trimmed by 2 bases and 1 base, with 9 bases remaining between them. The CDR3 nucleotides read TGTGCCAGCTCACCATTTGGGCAGAGCAATCAGCCCCAGCATTTT. It specifies CASSPFGQSNQPQHF. The full variable domain, completed using reference TRBV18 and TRBJ1-5, is NAGVMQNPRHLVRRRGQEARLRCSPMKGHSHVYWYRQLPEEGLKFMVYLQKENIIDESGMPKERFSAEFPKEGPSILRIQQVVRGDSAAYFCASSPFGQSNQPQHFGDGTRLSIL.

The chain links TRBV19 to TRBJ2-7, with D tentatively TRBD1 (5 bases). The CDR3 loop spans 15 amino acids. From germline, CDR1 is LNHDA and CDR2 SQIVND (reference sequence). V shed 3 bases and J shed 5 bases, with 17 bases lying between them. CDR3 nucleotide sequence: TGTGCCAGTAGTATCAGGGATTCGAAGGCAGACGAGCAGTACTTC. Its translation: CASSIRDSKADEQYF.

The chain combines TRBV11-2 with TRBJ2-2; TRBD1 is a possible D gene (6 bases). CDR1 is SGHAT, CDR2 FQNNGV, per germline. The CDR3 has 17 residues. Trimming cost V 1 base and J 0 bases, with 12 bases left between them. Written as DNA, the CDR3 is TGTGCCAGCAGCTTAGTAGTCCGGACAGCGAACACCGGGGAGCTGTTTTTT. This gives the protein CASSLVVRTANTGELFF. The full variable domain, completed using reference TRBV11-2 and TRBJ2-2, is EAGVAQSPRYKIIEKRQSVAFWCNPISGHATLYWYQQILGQGPKLLIQFQNNGVVDDSQLPKDRFSAERLKGVDSTLKIQPAKLEDSAVYLCASSLVVRTANTGELFFGEGSRLTVL.

This chain connects TRBV20-1 to TRBJ1-1; D is unresolved. Trimming shortened V by 3 bases and J by 13 bases, and 9 bases separated the two germline ends. This CDR3 has 9 amino acids. The germline CDR1 and CDR2 sequences are DFQATT and SNEGSKA (reference sequence). In nucleotides, the CDR3 is TGCAGTGCTAGCCTGGAGGGTTTCTTT. Translated: CSASLEGFF.

A single count supports this clone. The chain carries TRBV27 and TRBJ2-7; 7 positions agree with TRBD1. V was clipped by 6 bases and J by 5 bases; unmatched bases: 10. The germline V gene has CDR1 MNHEY and CDR2 SMNVEV (reference sequence). CDR3 size: 14 residues. Here the CDR3 reads CASSHRQGIDEQYF. CDR3 DNA sequence: TGTGCCAGCAGCCACCGACAGGGTATCGACGAGCAGTACTTC.

This chain links TRBV19 with TRBJ2-7; D tentatively fits TRBD1 or TRBD2 (5 bases each). The CDR3 runs 13 residues. The germline V gene encodes CDR1 LNHDA and CDR2 SQIVND (reference sequence). V shed 6 bases and J shed 9 bases, with 18 bases lying between them. CDR3: CASSLSDGGGQYF. The CDR3, as DNA: TGTGCCAGTAGCCTCTCGGATGGTGGGGGGCAGTACTTC. The full variable domain, rest sourced from reference TRBV19 and TRBJ2-7, is DGGITQSPKYLFRKEGQNVTLSCEQNLNHDAMYWYRQDPGQGLRLIYYSQIVNDFQKGDIAEGYSVSREKKESFPLTVTSAQKNPTAFYLCASSLSDGGGQYFGPGTRLTVT.

The rearrangement links TRBV28 to TRBJ2-7, with D possibly called TRBD1 or TRBD2 (5 bases each). Germline loops: CDR1 MDHEN, CDR2 SYDVKM. There are 15 residues in the CDR3. V gave up 0 bases and J gave up 3 bases, with 12 bases separating them. CDR3 residues: CASSLWSRGSYEQYF. In nucleotides, the CDR3 is TGTGCCAGCAGTTTATGGAGTCGGGGCAGCTACGAGCAGTACTTC.

V usage is TRBV11-2 and J usage is TRBJ2-1, with D possibly TRBD2 on 7 matching bases. Germline-derived CDR1 and CDR2 are SGHAT and FQNNGV. V lost 5 bases and J lost 4, with 12 bases in between. The CDR3 length is 14 residues. The CDR3 DNA is TGTGCCAGCAGCGAGGGGGGGACGTACAATGAGCAGTTCTTC. Protein sequence: CASSEGGTYNEQFF.

With respect to this clone: The same CDR3 can be traced to other DNA sequences in this sample. The chain is built from TRBV9 and TRBJ1-5, with D hard to call. Germline V gene sequence: CDR1 SGDLS, CDR2 YYNGEE. This CDR3 has 12 residues. V lost 0 bases, J lost 7 bases, and 5 bases lay in between. The CDR3, as DNA: TGTGCCAGCAGCGTAGGGTTCCAGCCCCAGCATTTT. Its protein is CASSVGFQPQHF.

V is TRBV9 and J is TRBJ1-3; possibly TRBD1 for D (5 bases). V was trimmed by 0 bases and J by 0 bases, leaving 22 bases between them. Germline CDR1 is SGDLS and CDR2 is YYNGEE. The CDR3 is 20 residues long. In DNA form, the CDR3 reads TGTGCCAGCAGCGTAGGGAACAGTAGGGGCCGAAAAAACTCTGGAAACACCATATATTTT. Amino acid sequence: CASSVGNSRGRKNSGNTIYF. The complete variable domain, with remaining parts taken from reference TRBV9 and TRBJ1-3, reads DSGVTQTPKHLITATGQRVTLRCSPRSGDLSVYWYQQSLDQGLQFLIQYYNGEERAKGNILERFSAQQFPDLHSELNLSSLELGDSALYFCASSVGNSRGRKNSGNTIYFGEGSWLTVV.

The chain recombines TRBV2 with TRBJ2-2, with TRBD1 matching over 10 bases. The CDR3 length is 15 residues. Germline V gives CDR1 SNHLY, CDR2 FYNNEI. With V trimmed by 11 bases and J by 4 bases, 10 bases remained unmatched. The DNA for the CDR3 is TGTGCCCTAATGGGGACAGGGGTTGGCACCGGGGAGCTGTTTTTT. This translates into CALMGTGVGTGELFF. The complete variable domain, with remaining parts taken from reference TRBV2 and TRBJ2-2, reads EPEVTQTPSHQVTQMGQEVILRCVPISNHLYFYWYRQILGQKVEFLVSFYNNEISEKSEIFDDQFSVERPDGSNFTLKIRSTKLEDSAMYFCALMGTGVGTGELFFGEGSRLTVL.

In this sample, this clone turned up once. The chain links TRBV7-9 to TRBJ2-2, with a tentative D call TRBD2 (5 bases). The V gene lost 5 bases and the J gene lost 4 bases, with 14 bases spanning the gap. CDR3 length: 15 amino acids. Germline values: CDR1 SEHNR, CDR2 FQNEAQ (reference sequence). The CDR3 nucleotides read TGTGCCAGCAGCGGTCCCGGGATTGGCACCGGGGAGCTGTTTTTT. Protein product: CASSGPGIGTGELFF.

Notes on this clone: Other DNA sequences from this sample encode an identical CDR3 as well. The J gene is TRBJ2-1, the V gene TRBV4-1; tentatively, D is TRBD2 (6 bases). The ends were cut back, 1 base at V and 1 base at J, with 11 bases in the middle. The CDR3 has 16 residues. Germline assignment: CDR1 MGHRA and CDR2 YSYEKL. CDR3 nucleotides: TGCGCCAGCAGCCAAGGTCAGGGAGGTTCCTACAATGAGCAGTTCTTC. Its protein is CASSQGQGGSYNEQFF.

This clone was seen a single time. CDR3 loop: CASSSPGQGLANYGYTF. CDR3 DNA sequence: TGTGCCAGCAGCTCACCCGGACAGGGCCTAGCTAACTATGGCTACACCTTC. This chain joins TRBV2 and TRBJ1-2; 8 bases align to TRBD1. Looked up from germline, CDR1 is SNHLY and CDR2 is FYNNEI. J gave up 0 bases and V 6 bases, and 12 bases lay outside the gene matches. The length of the CDR3 is 17 residues.

Details on this clone: Other DNA sequences in this sample translate to the same CDR3. The rearrangement uses TRBV27 and TRBJ2-7; weak D call: TRBD2 (7 bases). The germline gives CDR1 MNHEY, CDR2 SMNVEV (reference sequence). V was cut by 2 bases and J by 4 bases, with 12 bases left in between. The CDR3 totals 14 residues. DNA for the CDR3: TGTGCCAGCAGTTTAGGGGGGGCCTTTTACGAGCAGTACTTC. Translating it yields CASSLGGAFYEQYF.

Details on this clone: At the DNA level, this CDR3 is encoded by other sequences in the same sample as well. This sequence joins TRBV9 and TRBJ1-3, with D possibly matching TRBD1 (5 bases). V gave up 4 bases and J gave up 0 bases, with 11 bases separating them. The CDR3 loop spans 15 amino acids. Germline CDR1 reads SGDLS; CDR2 reads YYNGEE. Here the CDR3 DNA reads TGTGCCAGCAGCCCCGGGACCTCCTCTGGAAACACCATATATTTT. The encoded protein is CASSPGTSSGNTIYF.

The gene calls are TRBV21-1 and TRBJ2-7; no DNA check was done on the table's D call, TRBD2. TRBV21-1 represents a pseudogene. The CDR3 spans 15 residues. This CDR3 reads CASSKRLAENYEQYF. CDR3 DNA: TGTGCCAGCAGCAAGAGACTAGCGGAGAACTACGAGCAGTACTTC.

This clone was detected only once. Other DNA sequences of this sample code for an identical CDR3. The chain has TRBV30 and TRBJ1-6; the D is unclear. The CDR3 sequence is 12 residues long. Germline V lookup: CDR1 GTSNPN, CDR2 SVGIG (reference sequence). Trimming removed 0 bases at V and 10 bases at J, with 7 bases between. The chain's CDR3 is CAWSVLRSPLHF. CDR3 DNA sequence: TGTGCCTGGAGTGTTTTGAGGTCACCCCTCCACTTT.

The rearrangement uses TRBV6-5 and TRBJ2-2; D is uncertain. Germline loops: CDR1 MNHEY, CDR2 SVGAGI. Trimming left V 7 bases short and J 5 bases short, with 14 bases between. CDR3 length: 14 amino acids. The CDR3 DNA sequence: TGTGCCAGCACGCCGCAACGCCCGACCGGGGAGCTGTTTTTT. Amino acid sequence: CASTPQRPTGELFF.

In this sample, this clone turned up once. Other DNA sequences within the sample encode an identical CDR3. V usage is TRBV9 and J usage is TRBJ1-2; 7 positions match TRBD1. The germline V gene encodes CDR1 SGDLS and CDR2 YYNGEE. The CDR3 sequence is 15 residues long. V trimming: 4 bases; J trimming: 2 bases; junction bases outside the gene matches: 8. CDR3 sequence reads: CASSPTGTVNYGYTF. Here the CDR3 DNA reads TGTGCCAGCAGCCCCACCGGGACAGTAAACTATGGCTACACCTTC.

This chain connects TRBV13 to TRBJ2-7; D unclear. Trimming cost V 5 bases and J 6 bases, with 17 bases left between them. The germline V gene encodes CDR1 PRHDT and CDR2 FYEKMQ (reference sequence). The CDR3 has 14 amino acids. The CDR3 coding sequence is TGTGCCAGCAGCCCGTCATCGCGCCGAGTCGAGCAGTACTTC. Translation gives CASSPSSRRVEQYF.

The chain combines TRBV11-2 with TRBJ2-5, with TRBD2 identical over 9 bases. CDR1 is SGHAT, CDR2 FQNNGV, per germline. V shed 5 bases, J shed 4 bases, and the junction held 11 bases outside the gene matches. The CDR3 runs 16 residues. CDR3 residues: CASSRAVAGVGETQYF. Here the CDR3 DNA reads TGTGCCAGCAGCCGGGCGGTAGCGGGAGTGGGAGAGACCCAGTACTTC.

The chain is built from TRBV6-5 and TRBJ2-2, with 7 bases lining up with TRBD2. V lost 6 bases, J lost 3 bases, and 7 bases stayed unmatched. CDR3 length: 15 amino acids. CDR1 is MNHEY, CDR2 SVGAGI, per germline. The CDR3, as DNA: TGTGCCAGCAGCGTTGGAGCGGGGTACACCGGGGAGCTGTTTTTT. Protein: CASSVGAGYTGELFF.

J is TRBJ2-7 and V is TRBV6-1; tentatively, D is TRBD1 (6 bases). CDR1 and CDR2 from the germline V gene are MNHNS and SASEGT. The CDR3 length is 15 residues. Trimming pared 2 bases from V and 2 bases from J, leaving 13 bases between. The CDR3 coding sequence is TGTGCCAGCAGTGAATCCGCTTGGGGGCCCTACGAGCAGTACTTC. It codes for CASSESAWGPYEQYF.

The V gene is TRBV9, the J gene TRBJ2-7; D possibly matches TRBD1 or TRBD2 (5 bases each). The CDR3 loop spans 15 amino acids. The germline V gene has CDR1 SGDLS and CDR2 YYNGEE. V gave up 0 bases and J gave up 3 bases, with 13 bases separating them. The CDR3 DNA reads TGTGCCAGCAGCGTAGCTTGGGGGTTCGGCTACGAGCAGTACTTC. It codes for CASSVAWGFGYEQYF.